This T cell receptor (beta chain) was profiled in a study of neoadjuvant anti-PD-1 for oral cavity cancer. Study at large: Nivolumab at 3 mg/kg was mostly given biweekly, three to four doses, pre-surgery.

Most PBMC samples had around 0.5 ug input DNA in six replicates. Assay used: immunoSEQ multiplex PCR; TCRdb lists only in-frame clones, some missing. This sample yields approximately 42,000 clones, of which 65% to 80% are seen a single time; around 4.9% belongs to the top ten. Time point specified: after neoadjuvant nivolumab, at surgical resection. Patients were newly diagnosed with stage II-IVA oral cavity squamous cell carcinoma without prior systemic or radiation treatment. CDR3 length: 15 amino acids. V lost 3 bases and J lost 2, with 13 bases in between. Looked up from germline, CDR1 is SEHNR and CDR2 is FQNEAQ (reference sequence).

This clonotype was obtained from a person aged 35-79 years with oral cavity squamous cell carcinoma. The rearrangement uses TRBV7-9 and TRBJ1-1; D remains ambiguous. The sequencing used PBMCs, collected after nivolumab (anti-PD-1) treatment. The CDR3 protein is CASSFPRQINTEAFF. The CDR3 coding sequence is TGTGCCAGCAGCTTTCCCCGGCAGATCAACACTGAAGCTTTCTTT.